The 25 T cell receptor beta chains below were found in one sample sequenced in a study of T cell responses to AZD1222 COVID-19 vaccine. The assay was immunoSEQ multiplex PCR, and TCRdb's table has in-frame clones only and misses some. This sample carries roughly 120,000 clones, 86% of them seen once, and the ten largest clones take less than 3.5%. The sequencing here drew on peripheral blood, taken 28 days after the second AZD1222 dose. These receptors originate from an adult who received the AZD1222 COVID-19 vaccine.

The CDR3 loop is CASGGTPTSLGYTF. CDR3 bases: TGTGCCAGCGGCGGGACTCCCACGTCTCTTGGCTACACCTTC. The chain employs TRBV28 and TRBJ1-2; D possibly corresponds to TRBD1 (5 bases). This CDR3 contains 14 residues. V was trimmed by 8 bases and J by 7 bases, leaving 20 bases between them. Germline CDR1 and CDR2: MDHEN and SYDVKM.

This clone was counted a single time. The chain joins TRBV6-5 to TRBJ1-2, with D uncertain. The V end lost 7 bases, the J end lost 2 bases, and 11 bases lay between the germline ends. The CDR3 totals 13 residues. The germline gives CDR1 MNHEY, CDR2 SVGAGI. CDR3 region: CASKREANYGYTF. The CDR3 nucleotides read TGTGCCAGCAAACGGGAAGCAAACTATGGCTACACCTTC.

The chain is built from TRBV7-3 and TRBJ2-2; D not resolved. The V gene's germline CDR1 is SGHTA and CDR2 FQGTGA. Trimming cost V 5 bases and J 6 bases, with 10 bases left between them. CDR3 length: 13 amino acids. CDR3 bases: TGTGCCAGCAGCCCCGACCATTCCGGGGAGCTGTTTTTT. Its protein product is CASSPDHSGELFF.

The chain carries TRBV19 and TRBJ1-5; D might be TRBD1 (5 bases). The germline V and J ends were trimmed by 11 bases and 0 bases, with 14 bases remaining between them. In germline, CDR1 is LNHDA, CDR2 SQIVND (reference sequence). The CDR3 spans 14 residues. The CDR3 reads CAAEDIYSNQPQHF. In DNA, the CDR3 is TGTGCCGCGGAGGACATTTATAGCAATCAGCCCCAGCATTTT.

The chain has TRBV7-9 and TRBJ1-2; 7 bases match TRBD1. Germline V CDR1 and CDR2: SEHNR, FQNEAQ (reference sequence). This CDR3 is 14 amino acids long. Unmatched junction bases numbered 6, after V lost 2 bases and J lost 6 bases. In DNA, the CDR3 is TGTGCCAGCAGCTTAATCGACAGGGCGGATGGCTACACCTTC. Translated: CASSLIDRADGYTF.

The rearrangement uses TRBV4-3 and TRBJ2-2; D gene uncertain. In germline, CDR1 is LGHNA, CDR2 YSLEER. With 0 bases removed from V and 5 bases from J, the gap between germline ends came to 13 bases. The CDR3 is made up of 16 amino acids. CDR3 DNA sequence: TGCGCCAGCAGCCAAGACGGTCGACTCCGGACCGGGGAGCTGTTTTTT. Translation gives CASSQDGRLRTGELFF.

The chain uses TRBV6-5 and TRBJ1-1; tentatively, D is TRBD1 (6 bases). Looked up from germline, CDR1 is MNHEY and CDR2 is SVGAGI. CDR3 length: 13 amino acids. V was cut by 8 bases and J by 1 base, with 11 bases left in between. CDR3 bases: TGTGCCAGCTACAGGGTCGGGAACACTGAAGCTTTCTTT. The encoded protein is CASYRVGNTEAFF.

V gene TRBV9 combines with J gene TRBJ1-2; TRBD1 matches 10 bases. This CDR3 comprises 15 residues. V shed 4 bases and J 5 bases; nucleotides not matched to a gene: 8. CDR1 is SGDLS, CDR2 YYNGEE, per germline. The CDR3 here is CASSPTGTGDYGYTF. DNA for the CDR3: TGTGCCAGCAGCCCGACCGGGACAGGGGATTATGGCTACACCTTC. The whole variable domain, remainder taken from reference TRBV9 and TRBJ1-2, is DSGVTQTPKHLITATGQRVTLRCSPRSGDLSVYWYQQSLDQGLQFLIQYYNGEERAKGNILERFSAQQFPDLHSELNLSSLELGDSALYFCASSPTGTGDYGYTFGSGTRLTVV.

The V call is TRBV6-5, the J call TRBJ2-7; 9 bases map to TRBD1. The germline gives CDR1 MNHEY, CDR2 SVGAGI. This CDR3 spans 15 amino acids. V lost 6 bases, J lost 2 bases, and 8 bases stayed unmatched. CDR3 sequence reads: CASRTGQGGAYEQYF. CDR3 DNA sequence: TGTGCCAGCAGGACGGGACAGGGAGGGGCCTACGAGCAGTACTTC.

The rearrangement joins TRBV19 to TRBJ1-1; the D gene is possibly TRBD1 (5 bases). Trimming pared 10 bases from V and 4 bases from J, leaving 13 bases between. Germline V gene data show CDR1 as LNHDA and CDR2 as SQIVND (reference sequence). The CDR3 is 12 residues long. CDR3 sequence (DNA): TGTGCCACCAAGGGACGGGTCACTGAAGCTTTCTTT. Translating gives CATKGRVTEAFF.

This clone was seen a handful of times. The chain is built from TRBV30 and TRBJ1-6, with 7 bases identical to TRBD1. The CDR3 extends over 13 amino acids. J gave up 7 bases and V 5 bases, and 5 bases lay outside the gene matches. Germline-derived CDR1 and CDR2 are GTSNPN and SVGIG (reference sequence). CDR3 bases: TGTGCCTGGGCCCGGGACAGAAATTCACCCCTCCACTTT. Amino acids: CAWARDRNSPLHF. The full variable domain, completed using reference TRBV30 and TRBJ1-6, is SQTIHQWPATLVQPVGSPLSLECTVEGTSNPNLYWYRQAAGRGLQLLFYSVGIGQISSEVPQNLSASRPQDRQFILSSKKLLLSDSGFYLCAWARDRNSPLHFGNGTRLTVT.

The gene calls are TRBV3-1 (or the pseudogene TRBV3-2) and TRBJ2-5; perhaps TRBD1 as D (7 bases). Germline V gives CDR1 LGHDT, CDR2 YNNKEL (reference sequence). The V and J ends lost 1 base and 4 bases respectively, with 10 bases between them. The CDR3 is 14 amino acids. CDR3 in amino acids: CASSQGQGGETQYF. Written as DNA, the CDR3 is TGTGCCAGCAGCCAAGGACAGGGAGGAGAGACCCAGTACTTC.

This chain links TRBV4-3 with TRBJ1-1, with D maybe TRBD1 (6 bases). The CDR3 runs 14 residues. The V gene lost 4 bases and the J gene lost 1 base, with 10 bases spanning the gap. Germline CDR1 reads LGHNA; CDR2 reads YSLEER. This CDR3 reads CASSLQGRNTEAFF. CDR3 nucleotides: TGCGCCAGCAGCCTCCAGGGGAGGAACACTGAAGCTTTCTTT.

The J gene is TRBJ1-2, the V gene TRBV30; 9 nucleotides match TRBD1. Unmatched junction bases numbered 6, after V lost 0 bases and J lost 7 bases. The CDR3 length is 14 residues. Germline values: CDR1 GTSNPN, CDR2 SVGIG (reference sequence). Here the CDR3 DNA reads TGTGCCTGGAGTGTGAGGACAGGGGATTCTGGCTACACCTTC. Its translation is CAWSVRTGDSGYTF.

J is TRBJ2-1 and V is TRBV27; no firm D call. V lost 4 bases and J 0 bases, leaving 4 bases between the germline ends. This CDR3 contains 13 residues. From germline, CDR1 is MNHEY and CDR2 SMNVEV (reference sequence). The CDR3 is CASSSSSYNEQFF. CDR3 DNA: TGTGCCAGCAGTTCGAGCTCCTACAATGAGCAGTTCTTC.

The rearrangement uses TRBV6-5 and TRBJ1-1; no clear D. V was pared by 5 bases and J by 4 bases, with 14 bases between. Germline CDR1 is MNHEY and CDR2 is SVGAGI. CDR3 size: 14 residues. CDR3 nucleotides: TGTGCCAGCAGTCCCTCAGACGCGTTCACTGAAGCTTTCTTT. Protein sequence: CASSPSDAFTEAFF.

V is TRBV5-1 and J is TRBJ2-3, with D possibly being TRBD1 or TRBD2 (5 bases each). CDR3 length equals 15 residues. The V end was cut by 7 bases, the J end by 10 bases, with 25 bases between. Germline loops: CDR1 SGHRS, CDR2 YFSETQ. The CDR3 is CASGTRTGRLRPQYF. The CDR3 DNA sequence: TGCGCCAGCGGAACCCGTACGGGGCGACTCCGACCGCAGTATTTT.

The chain couples TRBV3-1 (or the pseudogene TRBV3-2) to TRBJ2-2, with 11 bases lining up with TRBD2. CDR1 and CDR2 from the germline V gene are LGHDT and YNNKEL (reference sequence). J was trimmed by 1 base and V by 3 bases; bases with no gene match: 4. The CDR3 length is 17 residues. The CDR3 DNA sequence: TGTGCCAGCAGCCAGGGGCTAGCGGGGGGGAACACCGGGGAGCTGTTTTTT. It specifies CASSQGLAGGNTGELFF.

The rearrangement joins TRBV30 to TRBJ2-5; D unresolved. CDR1 and CDR2 from the germline V gene are GTSNPN and SVGIG (reference sequence). The CDR3 totals 12 residues. V lost 5 bases to trimming and J lost 4 bases, with 11 bases between them. The CDR3 sequence: CAWGPSLETQYF. CDR3 DNA sequence: TGTGCCTGGGGCCCATCTTTAGAGACCCAGTACTTC.

The chain has TRBV4-1 and TRBJ2-3; 8 nucleotides match TRBD1. The CDR3 sequence is 18 residues long. With 0 bases clipped from V and 4 bases from J, the junction kept 12 bases outside the gene matches. The germline V gene has CDR1 MGHRA and CDR2 YSYEKL. In DNA form, the CDR3 reads TGCGCCAGCAGCCAAGATCGGACAGGGCTAATTTCCGCAGATACGCAGTATTTT. This codes for CASSQDRTGLISADTQYF.

J is TRBJ1-2 and V is TRBV4-3; D unclear. The germline V gene encodes CDR1 LGHNA and CDR2 YSLEER. The CDR3 length is 15 residues. Trimming stripped 1 base from V and 3 bases from J, with 12 bases between. The CDR3, as DNA: TGCGCCAGCAGCCAAGTAAGGGTGGGTTACTATGGCTACACCTTC. It yields the protein CASSQVRVGYYGYTF.

This chain uses TRBV15 with TRBJ2-2, with 8 bases identical to TRBD1. Germline assignment: CDR1 LNHNV and CDR2 YYDKDF (reference sequence). The CDR3 length is 15 residues. The V segment lost 0 bases and the J segment 7 bases; nucleotides outside the gene matches: 4. CDR3 protein: CATSREQGTGGELFF. As DNA, the CDR3 is TGTGCCACCAGCAGAGAACAGGGGACAGGCGGGGAGCTGTTTTTT.

The rearrangement uses TRBV4-3 and TRBJ1-4; 10 positions agree with TRBD1. The V segment lost 4 bases and the J segment 6 bases; nucleotides outside the gene matches: 2. Germline lookup yields CDR1 LGHNA and CDR2 YSLEER. There are 14 residues in the CDR3. CDR3 in DNA: TGCGCCAGCAGCCCGACAGGGGGCCATGAAAAACTGTTTTTT. Protein: CASSPTGGHEKLFF.

The chain combines TRBV18 with TRBJ1-4; weak D call: TRBD1 (5 bases). Trimming removed 2 bases at V and 8 bases at J, with 12 bases between. CDR3 length: 14 residues. Germline V CDR1 and CDR2: KGHSH, LQKENI. This chain's CDR3 is CASSPGAGREKLFF. The CDR3 coding sequence is TGTGCCAGCTCACCAGGGGCCGGCCGCGAAAAACTGTTTTTT.

The chain employs TRBV28 and TRBJ2-2; 9 bases are shared with TRBD1. J gave up 4 bases and V 5 bases, and 11 bases lay outside the gene matches. Germline loops: CDR1 MDHEN, CDR2 SYDVKM. The CDR3 runs 17 residues. This CDR3 is CASSPHTGQGGTGELFF. CDR3 sequence (DNA): TGTGCCAGCAGTCCTCATACGGGACAGGGCGGCACCGGGGAGCTGTTTTTT. The whole variable domain, filled in from reference TRBV28 and TRBJ2-2, reads DVKVTQSSRYLVKRTGEKVFLECVQDMDHENMFWYRQDPGLGLRLIYFSYDVKMKEKGDIPEGYSVSREKKERFSLILESASTNQTSMYLCASSPHTGQGGTGELFFGEGSRLTVL.